The 4 T cell receptor beta chains listed next were all sequenced from one sample in a study of blood T cell repertoires in COVID-19. TCRdb keeps only in-frame clones here, not all; method: immunoSEQ multiplex PCR. This sample has about 160,000 clones, with about 87% found just once. The sample was peripheral blood. The receptors were gathered from a woman in her 70s with COVID-19, enrolled during active disease.

This clone was recorded only once. The V and J genes are TRBV11-3 and TRBJ2-1; perhaps TRBD1 as D (6 bases). V shed 5 bases and J shed 8 bases, with 19 bases lying between them. Germline V CDR1 and CDR2: SGHNT, YENEEA. This CDR3 region has 15 residues. The CDR3 coding sequence is TGTGCCAGCAGCATCGGGGCAGGGGTTTCGGATGAGCAGTTCTTC. Its protein product is CASSIGAGVSDEQFF. Full variable domain (outside the CDR3, taken from reference TRBV11-3 and TRBJ2-1): EAGVVQSPRYKIIEKKQPVAFWCNPISGHNTLYWYLQNLGQGPELLIRYENEEAVDDSQLPKDRFSAERLKGVDSTLKIQPAELGDSAVYLCASSIGAGVSDEQFFGPGTRLTVL.

The V call is TRBV28, the J call TRBJ1-6; 7 nucleotides align to TRBD1. J lost 15 bases, V lost 4 bases, and 15 bases had no gene match. There are 15 residues in the CDR3. Germline V CDR1 and CDR2: MDHEN, SYDVKM. In nucleotides, the CDR3 is TGTGCCAGCAGTTCCCCAACAGGGGTTCTGTTTTTCCTCCACTTT. It yields the protein CASSSPTGVLFFLHF.

CDR3 bases: TGTGCCAGCGGGACAGGAAACGAAAAACTGTTTTTT. It codes for CASGTGNEKLFF. The chain is built from TRBV3-1 (or the pseudogene TRBV3-2) and TRBJ1-4, with 8 bases that match TRBD1. V lost 8 bases and J lost 8; bases outside the gene matches: 4. The germline V gene encodes CDR1 LGHDT and CDR2 YNNKEL (reference sequence). CDR3 length: 12 residues.

The genes are TRBV28 and TRBJ2-7; TRBD1 aligns across 9 bases. The germline V gene has CDR1 MDHEN and CDR2 SYDVKM. Trimming at V came to 3 bases and at J to 1 base, leaving 4 bases not matched to a gene. The CDR3 contains 15 residues. The CDR3 loop is CASSFGQGISYEQYF. In nucleotides, the CDR3 is TGTGCCAGCAGTTTCGGACAGGGGATATCCTACGAGCAGTACTTC.